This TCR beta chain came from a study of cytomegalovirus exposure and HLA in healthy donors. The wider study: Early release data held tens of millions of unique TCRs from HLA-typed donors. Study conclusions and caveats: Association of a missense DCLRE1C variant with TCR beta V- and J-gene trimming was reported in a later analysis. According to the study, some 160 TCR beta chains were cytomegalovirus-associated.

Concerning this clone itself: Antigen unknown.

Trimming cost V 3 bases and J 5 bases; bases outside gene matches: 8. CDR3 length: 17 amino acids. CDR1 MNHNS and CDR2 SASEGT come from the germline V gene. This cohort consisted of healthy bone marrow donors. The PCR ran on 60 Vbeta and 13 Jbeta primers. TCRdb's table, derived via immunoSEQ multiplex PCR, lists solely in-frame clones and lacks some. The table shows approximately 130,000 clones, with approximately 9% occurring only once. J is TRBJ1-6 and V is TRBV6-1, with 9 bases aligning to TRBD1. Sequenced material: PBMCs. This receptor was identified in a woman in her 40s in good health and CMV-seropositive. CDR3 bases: TGTGCCAGCAGTGATCCCCTTAGACAGGGGGATAATTCACCCCTCCACTTT. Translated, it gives CASSDPLRQGDNSPLHF.